Sequencing of this T cell receptor (beta chain) was carried out in a study of T cell responses to AZD1222 COVID-19 vaccine. Whole-study results and caveats: An increase in Spike-specific TCR breadth and depth was observed after two AZD1222 doses. Baseline seropositivity occurred in only a handful of AZD1222 recipients. Among the donors, most were white British and more were female, and clonal diversity was possibly underestimated.

Germline V gene sequence: CDR1 SGHRS, CDR2 YFSETQ. The CDR3 covers 15 residues. With V trimmed by 2 bases and J by 1 base, 3 bases remained unmatched. TCRdb's copy holds only in-frame clones and misses some; the assay was immunoSEQ multiplex PCR. Of 66,000 or so clones listed, around 79% were seen once; the top ten hold 23%. In this sample, this clone turned up once. Its antigen is as yet unknown. The chain combines TRBV5-1 with TRBJ2-3; 8 nucleotides agree with TRBD2. Source: peripheral blood, taken on day 0 of MenACWY control vaccination. This receptor was obtained from an adult in good health. CDR3 loop: CASSFAGGRTDTQYF. In DNA form, the CDR3 reads TGCGCCAGCAGCTTCGCGGGGGGACGCACAGATACGCAGTATTTT.